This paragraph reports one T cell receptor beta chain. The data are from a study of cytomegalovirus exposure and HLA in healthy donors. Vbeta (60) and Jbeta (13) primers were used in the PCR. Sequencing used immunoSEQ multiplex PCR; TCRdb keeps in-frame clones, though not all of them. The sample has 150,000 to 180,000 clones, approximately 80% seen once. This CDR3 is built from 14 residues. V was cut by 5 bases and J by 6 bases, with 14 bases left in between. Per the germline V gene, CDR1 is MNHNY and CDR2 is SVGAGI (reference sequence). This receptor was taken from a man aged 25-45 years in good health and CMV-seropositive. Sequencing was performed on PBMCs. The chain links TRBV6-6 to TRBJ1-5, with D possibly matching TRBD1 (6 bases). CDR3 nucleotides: TGTGCCAGCAGTGGGGCAGGGGCTAGTCAGCCCCAGCATTTT. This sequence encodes CASSGAGASQPQHF.